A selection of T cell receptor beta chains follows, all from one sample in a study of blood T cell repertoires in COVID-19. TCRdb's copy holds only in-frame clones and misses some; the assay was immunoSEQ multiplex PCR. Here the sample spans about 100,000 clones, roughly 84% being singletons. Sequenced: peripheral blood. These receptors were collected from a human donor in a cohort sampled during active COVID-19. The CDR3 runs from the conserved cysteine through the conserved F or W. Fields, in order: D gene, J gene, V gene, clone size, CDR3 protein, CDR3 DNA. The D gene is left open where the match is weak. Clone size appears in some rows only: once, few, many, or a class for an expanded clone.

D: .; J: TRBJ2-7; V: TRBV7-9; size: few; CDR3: CASSLVAGSYEQYF; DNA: TGTGCCAGCAGCTTAGTCGCCGGCTCCTACGAGCAGTACTTC
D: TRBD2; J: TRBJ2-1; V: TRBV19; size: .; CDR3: CASSITPGRALAGRYNEQFF; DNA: TGTGCCAGTAGTATCACCCCAGGAAGGGCGCTAGCGGGACGGTACAATGAGCAGTTCTTC
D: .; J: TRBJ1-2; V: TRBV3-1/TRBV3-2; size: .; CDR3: CASSRSPGDHGYTF; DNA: TGTGCCAGCAGCCGCTCCCCAGGGGACCATGGCTACACCTTC
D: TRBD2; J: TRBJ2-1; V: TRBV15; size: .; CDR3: CATSRVGAGYNEQFF; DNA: TGTGCCACCAGCAGAGTGGGAGCGGGATACAATGAGCAGTTCTTC
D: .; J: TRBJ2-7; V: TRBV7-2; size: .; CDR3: CASSLGQPYEQYF; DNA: TGTGCCAGCAGCTTAGGACAGCCCTACGAGCAGTACTTC
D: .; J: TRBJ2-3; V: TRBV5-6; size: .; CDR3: CASSLMGVRADTQYF; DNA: TGTGCCAGCAGCTTGATGGGCGTTCGCGCAGATACGCAGTATTTT
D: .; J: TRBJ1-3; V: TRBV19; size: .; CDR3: CASSLQNTIYF; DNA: TGTGCCAGTAGTTTACAAAACACCATATATTTT
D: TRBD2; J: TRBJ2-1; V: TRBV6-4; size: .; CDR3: CASSEGTSGDNEQFF; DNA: TGTGCCAGCAGTGAGGGGACTAGCGGTGACAATGAGCAGTTCTTC
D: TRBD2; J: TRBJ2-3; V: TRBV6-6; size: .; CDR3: CASSYSTSDSTDTQYF; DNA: TGTGCCAGCAGTTACTCTACTAGCGACAGCACAGATACGCAGTATTTT
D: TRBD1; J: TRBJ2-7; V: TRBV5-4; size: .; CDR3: CATSRTGDYEQYF; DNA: TGTGCCACCTCTAGGACAGGGGACTACGAGCAGTACTTC
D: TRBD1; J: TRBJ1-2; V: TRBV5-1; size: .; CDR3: CASSSDRGGYGYTF; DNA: TGCGCCAGCAGCTCGGACAGGGGTGGCTATGGCTACACCTTC
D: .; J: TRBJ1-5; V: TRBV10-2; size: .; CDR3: CASSPSRLPTNNQPQHF; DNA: TGCGCCAGCAGTCCATCCCGGCTCCCGACTAATAATCAGCCCCAGCATTTT
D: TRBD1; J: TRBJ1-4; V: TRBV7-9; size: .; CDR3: CASSSTGGREKLFF; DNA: TGTGCCAGCAGTTCGACAGGGGGACGCGAAAAACTGTTTTTT
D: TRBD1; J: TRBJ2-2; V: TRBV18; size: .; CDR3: CASSPGQGLPGELFF; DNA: TGTGCCAGCTCACCAGGACAGGGGCTCCCCGGGGAGCTGTTTTTT
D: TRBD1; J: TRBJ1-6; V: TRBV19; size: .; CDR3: CASSRDRVSPLHF; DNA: TGTGCCAGTAGTCGGGACAGGGTCTCACCCCTCCACTTT
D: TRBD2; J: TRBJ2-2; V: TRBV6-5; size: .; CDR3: CASSSGGPNTGELFF; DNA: TGTGCCAGCAGTAGCGGGGGGCCGAACACCGGGGAGCTGTTTTTT
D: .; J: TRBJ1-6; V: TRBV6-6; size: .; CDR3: CASSYLGAKNSPLHF; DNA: TGTGCCAGCAGTTACTTGGGGGCAAAGAATTCACCCCTCCACTTT
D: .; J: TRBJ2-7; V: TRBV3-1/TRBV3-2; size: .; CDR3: CASGRRFEQYF; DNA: TGTGCCTCCGGACGGAGGTTCGAGCAGTACTTC
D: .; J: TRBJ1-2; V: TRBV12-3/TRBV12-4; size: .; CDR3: CASSLRANYGYTF; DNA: TGTGCCAGCAGTTTACGCGCTAACTATGGCTACACCTTC
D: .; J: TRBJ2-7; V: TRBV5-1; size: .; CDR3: CASSPSLTATYEQYF; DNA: TGCGCCAGCAGCCCGTCGTTGACAGCTACCTACGAGCAGTACTTC
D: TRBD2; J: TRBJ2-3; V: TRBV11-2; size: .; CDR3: CASSFLSGSPTDTQYF; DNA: TGTGCCAGCAGCTTCCTTAGCGGGAGCCCCACAGATACGCAGTATTTT
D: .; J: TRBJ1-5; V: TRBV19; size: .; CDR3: CASSSQPGGNQPQHF; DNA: TGTGCCAGTAGCAGTCAACCGGGGGGCAATCAGCCCCAGCATTTT
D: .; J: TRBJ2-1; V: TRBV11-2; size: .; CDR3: CASSQNRVQFF; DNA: TGTGCCAGCAGCCAAAACAGGGTTCAGTTCTTC
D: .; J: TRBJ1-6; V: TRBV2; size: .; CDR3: CASSVSDNSPLHF; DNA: TGTGCCAGCAGTGTTTCCGATAATTCACCCCTCCACTTT
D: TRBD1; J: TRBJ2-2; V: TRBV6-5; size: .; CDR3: CASSQQGAWTGELFF; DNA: TGTGCCAGCAGTCAACAGGGGGCATGGACCGGGGAGCTGTTTTTT
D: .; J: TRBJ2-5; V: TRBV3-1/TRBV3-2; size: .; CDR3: CASSYNRAGRETQYF; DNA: TGTGCCAGCAGCTATAATCGGGCGGGGAGGGAGACCCAGTACTTC
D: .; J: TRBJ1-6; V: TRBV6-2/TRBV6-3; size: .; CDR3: CASSYPNSPLHF; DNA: TGTGCCAGCAGTTACCCGAATTCACCCCTCCACTTT
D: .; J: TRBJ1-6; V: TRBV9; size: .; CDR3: CASSLDEPGIGSPLHF; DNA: TGTGCCAGCAGCCTAGACGAGCCCGGTATCGGTTCACCCCTCCACTTT
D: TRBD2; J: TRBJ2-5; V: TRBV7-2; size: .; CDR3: CASSLGGSVQETQYF; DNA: TGTGCCAGCAGCTTAGGCGGGAGTGTCCAAGAGACCCAGTACTTC
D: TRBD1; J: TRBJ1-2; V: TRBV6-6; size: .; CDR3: CASSSQTAGQVYGYTF; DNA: TGTGCCAGCAGTTCCCAAACCGCGGGACAGGTTTATGGCTACACCTTC
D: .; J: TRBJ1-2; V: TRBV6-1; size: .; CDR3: CASSESFGGYTF; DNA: TGTGCCAGCAGTGAGAGTTTTGGTGGCTACACCTTC
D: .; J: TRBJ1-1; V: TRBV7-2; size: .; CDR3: CASTAGGAVMNTEAFF; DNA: TGTGCCAGCACCGCAGGAGGGGCTGTCATGAACACTGAAGCTTTCTTT
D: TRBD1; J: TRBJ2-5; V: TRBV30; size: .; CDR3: CAWSQGAIGKTQYF; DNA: TGTGCCTGGAGTCAGGGGGCCATTGGAAAGACCCAGTACTTC
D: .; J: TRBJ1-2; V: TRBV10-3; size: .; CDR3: CAISAQVALDGYTF; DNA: TGTGCCATCAGCGCTCAGGTCGCTTTGGATGGCTACACCTTC
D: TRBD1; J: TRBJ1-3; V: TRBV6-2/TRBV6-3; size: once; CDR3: CASRPPGQGAGNTIYF; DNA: TGTGCCAGCAGACCTCCGGGACAGGGGGCTGGAAACACCATATATTTT
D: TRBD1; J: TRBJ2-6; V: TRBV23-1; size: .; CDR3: CASSHRTGLSGANVLTF; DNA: TGCGCCAGCAGTCATAGGACAGGGCTCTCTGGGGCCAACGTCCTGACTTTC
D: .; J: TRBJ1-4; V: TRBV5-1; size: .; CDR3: CASSLEGQGKNEKLFF; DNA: TGCGCCAGCAGCTTGGAAGGCCAGGGGAAAAATGAAAAACTGTTTTTT
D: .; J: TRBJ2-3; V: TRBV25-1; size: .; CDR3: CASSDPIITDTQYF; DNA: TGTGCCAGCAGTGATCCCATCATCACAGATACGCAGTATTTT
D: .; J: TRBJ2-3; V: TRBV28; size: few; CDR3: CASSSDSRVDTQYF; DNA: TGTGCCAGCAGTTCGGACTCGAGGGTCGATACGCAGTATTTT
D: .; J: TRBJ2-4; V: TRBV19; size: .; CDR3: CASRYDSTKNIQYF; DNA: TGTGCCAGTAGATACGACAGTACCAAAAACATTCAGTACTTC
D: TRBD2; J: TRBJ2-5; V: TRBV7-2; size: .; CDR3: CASSRAGLARETQETQYF; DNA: TGTGCCAGCAGCAGAGCGGGACTAGCGAGAGAGACACAAGAGACCCAGTACTTC
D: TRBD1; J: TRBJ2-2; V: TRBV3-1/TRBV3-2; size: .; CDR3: CASSQAGTGNTGELFF; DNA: TGTGCCAGCAGCCAAGCCGGGACAGGGAACACCGGGGAGCTGTTTTTT
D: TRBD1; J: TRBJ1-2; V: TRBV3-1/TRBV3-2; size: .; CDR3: CASSPSDRGKSYTF; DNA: TGTGCCAGCAGCCCGTCCGACAGGGGAAAAAGCTACACCTTC
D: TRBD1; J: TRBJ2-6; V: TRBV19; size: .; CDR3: CASSEGTGETGANVLTF; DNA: TGTGCCAGTAGTGAGGGGACAGGGGAGACCGGGGCCAACGTCCTGACTTTC
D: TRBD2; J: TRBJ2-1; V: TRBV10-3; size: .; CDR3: CAISDPGASGSYEQFF; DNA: TGTGCCATCAGTGATCCCGGGGCTAGCGGGAGTTATGAGCAGTTCTTC
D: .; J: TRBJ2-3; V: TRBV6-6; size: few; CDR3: CASRSIDTQYF; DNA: TGTGCCAGCCGCAGTATAGATACGCAGTATTTT
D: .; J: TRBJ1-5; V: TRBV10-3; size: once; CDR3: CAINNVYNQPQHF; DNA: TGTGCCATCAATAATGTCTACAATCAGCCCCAGCATTTT
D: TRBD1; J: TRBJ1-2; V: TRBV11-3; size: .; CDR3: CASSSNLQGRDGYGYTF; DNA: TGTGCCAGCAGCTCCAACCTACAGGGGCGGGATGGCTATGGCTACACCTTC
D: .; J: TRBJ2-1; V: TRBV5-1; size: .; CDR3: CASRPGRNYNEQFF; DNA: TGCGCCAGCAGGCCGGGTAGAAACTACAATGAGCAGTTCTTC
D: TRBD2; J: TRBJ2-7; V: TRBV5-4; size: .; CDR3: CASSTSGASYEQYF; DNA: TGTGCCAGCAGCACGAGCGGGGCTTCCTACGAGCAGTACTTC
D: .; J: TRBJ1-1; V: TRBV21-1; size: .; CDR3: CASSTRGSRTEAFF; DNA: TGTGCCAGCAGCACCAGGGGAAGTAGGACTGAAGCTTTCTTT
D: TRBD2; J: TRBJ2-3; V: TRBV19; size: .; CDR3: CASSPLGLAGYTDTQYF; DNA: TGTGCCAGTAGTCCATTGGGACTAGCGGGGTACACAGATACGCAGTATTTT
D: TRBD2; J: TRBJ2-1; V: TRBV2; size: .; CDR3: CASKRGVREQFF; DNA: TGTGCCAGCAAGCGGGGGGTACGTGAGCAGTTCTTC
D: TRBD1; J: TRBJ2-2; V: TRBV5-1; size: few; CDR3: CASSVRQGANTGELFF; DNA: TGCGCCAGCAGCGTCCGACAGGGGGCGAACACCGGGGAGCTGTTTTTT
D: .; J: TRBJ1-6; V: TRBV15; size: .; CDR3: CATSSKGRVDNSPLHF; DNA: TGTGCCACCAGCTCAAAAGGGAGGGTTGATAATTCACCCCTCCACTTT